This T cell receptor beta chain derives from a study of identical twins. About this clonotype itself: Its antigen is unidentified. A much larger clone lies a single base off, so this may be a read error.

Study outcomes and limitations: Within twin pairs, the out-of-frame alpha sequences they shared showed excess low generation probability. Within beta out-of-frame sequences, the excess sharing observed between twins was weaker.

Unique molecular identifiers were in the cDNA, with template-switch universal primer binding. TCRdb re-derived calls from the 5' RACE reads in MiXCR, one entry per CDR3 protein. The repertoire holds about 1.7 million distinct CDR3 sequences, with about 31% as singletons. This receptor was taken from a newborn girl in good health. Input material: cord blood.

The CDR3 region is CSGIRTIYNEQFF. The CDR3 nucleotides are TGCAGCGGAATCCGGACAATTTACAATGAGCAGTTCTTC. V and J are TRBV29-1 and TRBJ2-1; D possibly corresponds to TRBD1 (5 bases). CDR1 and CDR2 from the germline V gene are SQVTM and ANQGSEA. This CDR3 spans 13 amino acids. The germline V and J ends were trimmed by 7 bases and 4 bases, with 14 bases remaining between them.